The 8 T cell receptor beta chains given below trace back to one sample, sequenced in a study of CD8+ T cells in alopecia areata. Regarding treatment: oral pan-JAK inhibitor, 5-10 mg twice daily. After isolation, RNA underwent reverse transcription to generate cDNA as the sequencing template. Sequencing was performed with immunoSEQ multiplex PCR; in TCRdb, only in-frame clones are kept and a portion is missing. The table has around 100,000 clones, 60% to 80% seen once. The material was CD8+ T cells sorted from blood, obtained between weeks 44 and 45, from a patient treated with tofacitinib. Every receptor here comes from a human donor with alopecia areata.

The chain combines TRBV29-1 with TRBJ1-2, with unresolved D. Germline CDR1 is SQVTM and CDR2 is ANQGSEA. This CDR3 comprises 14 residues. V dropped 1 base and J dropped 0 bases, with 9 bases sitting between them. CDR3 coding DNA: TGCAGCGTTGAAGGGACCTTCCCTAACTATGGCTACACCTTC. Its protein is CSVEGTFPNYGYTF.

By frequency in the sample, this clone is medium-sized. This chain connects TRBV6-6 to TRBJ1-1, with 9 nucleotides matching TRBD1. J was trimmed by 3 bases and V by 5 bases; bases with no gene match: 10. Germline V gene sequence: CDR1 MNHNY, CDR2 SVGAGI (reference sequence). CDR3 size: 16 residues. CDR3 region: CASSPPGTGLDTEAFF. The CDR3 DNA follows: TGTGCCAGCAGTCCTCCCGGGACAGGGCTAGACACTGAAGCTTTCTTT.

The rearrangement links TRBV19 to TRBJ1-1; 10 nucleotides match TRBD1. The germline CDR1 and CDR2 sequences are LNHDA and SQIVND (reference sequence). This CDR3 is built from 12 residues. With V trimmed by 8 bases and J by 10 bases, 7 bases remained unmatched. CDR3 amino acids: CASFDRGLRAFF. Here the CDR3 DNA reads TGTGCCAGTTTTGACAGGGGGCTGCGAGCTTTCTTT.

This rearrangement joins TRBV4-1 to TRBJ2-7, with 8 bases matching TRBD2. Germline lookup yields CDR1 MGHRA and CDR2 YSYEKL. Trimming cost V 4 bases and J 0 bases; bases outside gene matches: 5. The CDR3 is 15 amino acids. CDR3 residues: CASSPTSAPSYEQYF. The DNA for the CDR3 is TGCGCCAGCAGCCCGACTAGCGCCCCCTCCTACGAGCAGTACTTC.

V is TRBV5-6 and J is TRBJ2-7; D gene uncertain. Germline CDR1 reads SGHDT; CDR2 reads YYEEEE. V lost 1 base to trimming and J lost 5 bases, with 7 bases between them. CDR3 length: 12 amino acids. The CDR3 coding sequence is TGTGCCAGCAGCTTGTCAGCGAACGAGCAGTACTTC. Protein: CASSLSANEQYF.

This clone has just a few counts. The chain carries TRBV16 and TRBJ1-1, with TRBD1 as a possible D gene (5 bases). CDR3 size: 13 residues. V lost 2 bases and J 4 bases, leaving 8 bases between the germline ends. Germline V gene data show CDR1 as KGHSY and CDR2 as FQNENV. CDR3 residues: CASSQRGGTEAFF. DNA of the CDR3: TGTGCCAGCAGCCAACGGGGGGGCACTGAAGCTTTCTTT.

The table lists this clone with a few counts. The chain links TRBV10-1 to TRBJ2-1; D possibly uses TRBD1 or TRBD2 (5 bases each). Germline assignment: CDR1 WNHNN and CDR2 SYGVQD (reference sequence). The CDR3 consists of 16 residues. The ends were cut back, 6 bases at V and 6 bases at J, with 21 bases in the middle. The CDR3 DNA is TGCGCCAGCAGCCCCAACGGGGCGGCTGGCCGCAATGAGCAGTTCTTC. It translates to CASSPNGAAGRNEQFF.

This chain uses TRBV9 with TRBJ2-5; the D gene could be TRBD1 or TRBD2 (6 bases each). Germline V gene data show CDR1 as SGDLS and CDR2 as YYNGEE. The germline V and J ends were trimmed by 2 bases and 5 bases, with 10 bases remaining between them. This CDR3 has 13 amino acids. CDR3: CASSVTGAETQYF. The DNA for the CDR3 is TGTGCCAGCAGCGTTACGGGGGCGGAGACCCAGTACTTC.